The TCR beta chain under discussion was sequenced for a study of neoadjuvant anti-PD-1 for oral cavity cancer. Patients had HPV-negative, locally advanced oral cavity squamous cell carcinoma. Analysis of PBMCs was direct, with no culture step. PBMC libraries mostly used about 450 ng of input genomic DNA, with six replicates per sample. The method was immunoSEQ multiplex PCR; TCRdb's version includes in-frame clones alone and lacks a portion of them. The sample yields about 79,000 clones, about 86% seen once. Trimming took off 0 bases at V and 5 bases at J, with 14 bases between the two ends. The germline gives CDR1 SGDLS, CDR2 YYNGEE. There are 16 residues in the CDR3.

The source material was PBMCs, sampled before nivolumab (anti-PD-1) treatment. V and J are TRBV9 and TRBJ2-2; perhaps TRBD1 as D (6 bases). This TCR came from a person aged 35-79 years with oral cavity squamous cell carcinoma. In nucleotides, the CDR3 is TGTGCCAGCAGCGTAGGGACAGAGTATTCGACCGGGGAGCTGTTTTTT. Translation: CASSVGTEYSTGELFF.